These 12 T cell receptor beta chains were sequenced from one sample in a study of T cell responses to AZD1222 COVID-19 vaccine (dated by TCRdb to about 2021). The sample's time point label is to be understood as: about 28 days (+/-7) after the second vaccine dose. Library preparation used the immunoSEQ multiplex PCR assay. What TCRdb holds here is the immuneACCESS table cut down to in-frame rearrangements. Part of the clones is not present; checked against another copy, under half of the missing clones reflect an unresolved V gene, and the others are unexplained. The sample has 15,000 to 20,000 clones on record, over 85% of them singletons. The ten largest clones add up to over 8% of the sample. The specimen was peripheral blood, collected 28 days after the second AZD1222 dose. The receptors were gathered from an adult who received the AZD1222 COVID-19 vaccine.

The chain uses TRBV7-2 and TRBJ2-3; the D call may be TRBD1 or TRBD2 (6 bases each). V lost 1 base and J 2 bases, leaving 13 bases between the germline ends. Germline CDR1 and CDR2: SGHTA and FQGNSA. This CDR3 comprises 16 residues. CDR3 nucleotides: TGTGCCAGCAGCTTAGTTTTGGGGGGCGCCACAGATACGCAGTATTTT. It specifies CASSLVLGGATDTQYF. The full variable domain, completed using reference TRBV7-2 and TRBJ2-3, is GAGVSQSPSNKVTEKGKDVELRCDPISGHTALYWYRQSLGQGLEFLIYFQGNSAPDKSGLPSDRFSAERTGGSVSTLTIQRTQQEDSAVYLCASSLVLGGATDTQYFGPGTRLTVL.

This chain uses TRBV6-5 with TRBJ1-1, with TRBD1 identical over 7 bases. The CDR3 runs 16 residues. The germline gives CDR1 MNHEY, CDR2 SVGAGI. The ends lost 4 bases at V and 1 base at J; junction bases unmatched: 9. The DNA for the CDR3 is TGTGCCAGCAGTTCGCAAAGGGGGCAGGGGAACACTGAAGCTTTCTTT. Encoded protein: CASSSQRGQGNTEAFF.

CDR3 DNA sequence: TGTGCCAGCAGCCAAGGGGTGGGGAACTATGGCTACACCTTC. Translation: CASSQGVGNYGYTF. The V and J genes are TRBV14 and TRBJ1-2; D is unclear. The CDR3 loop spans 14 amino acids. The V end was cut by 1 base, the J end by 2 bases, with 8 bases between. Germline lookup yields CDR1 SGHDN and CDR2 FVKESK.

This clone was found once. V gene TRBV20-1 combines with J gene TRBJ2-3, with D possibly being TRBD2 (6 bases). The CDR3 sequence is 10 residues long. The V end was cut by 5 bases, the J end by 11 bases, with 11 bases between. The germline gives CDR1 DFQATT, CDR2 SNEGSKA (reference sequence). CDR3 residues: CSAGPGLQYF. DNA of the CDR3: TGCAGTGCTGGCCCGGGACTGCAGTATTTT.

CDR3 coding DNA: TGCGCCAGCAGCCCCGGGCGGATGAACACCGGGGAGCTGTTTTTT. Amino acid sequence: CASSPGRMNTGELFF. The gene calls are TRBV4-1 and TRBJ2-2; no definite D call. The CDR3 is 15 residues long. With 4 bases removed from V and 1 base from J, the gap between germline ends came to 10 bases. Germline CDR1 MGHRA, CDR2 YSYEKL.

J is TRBJ2-3 and V is TRBV19; tentatively, D is TRBD1 or TRBD2 (5 bases each). The V gene lost 5 bases and the J gene lost 2 bases, with 14 bases spanning the gap. Germline V gives CDR1 LNHDA, CDR2 SQIVND (reference sequence). This CDR3 region has 15 residues. CDR3 region: CASSPREGPTDTQYF. The CDR3 region has the DNA TGTGCCAGTAGTCCAAGAGAGGGACCCACAGATACGCAGTATTTT.

CDR3 coding DNA: TGTGCCAGCAGCATGCGTCCTTCCCCGGAGACCCAGTACTTC. It specifies CASSMRPSPETQYF. V gene TRBV7-9 combines with J gene TRBJ2-5; D is unresolved. Germline CDR1 and CDR2: SEHNR and FQNEAQ (reference sequence). The CDR3 has 14 amino acids. V gave up 5 bases and J gave up 5 bases, with 15 bases separating them.

The chain joins TRBV5-5 to TRBJ1-1; D is possibly TRBD1 (5 bases). Per germline, CDR1 SGHKS and CDR2 YYEKEE (reference sequence). V was clipped by 0 bases and J by 1 base, with 16 bases between them. The CDR3 sequence is 17 residues long. CDR3 amino acids: CASSLGIRDFGNTEAFF. CDR3 DNA: TGTGCCAGCAGCTTGGGGATCAGGGACTTTGGGAACACTGAAGCTTTCTTT. The whole variable domain, remainder taken from reference TRBV5-5 and TRBJ1-1, is DAGVTQSPTHLIKTRGQQVTLRCSPISGHKSVSWYQQVLGQGPQFIFQYYEKEERGRGNFPDRFSARQFPNYSSELNVNALLLGDSALYLCASSLGIRDFGNTEAFFGQGTRLTVV.

The chain carries TRBV7-9 and TRBJ2-3; 14 nucleotides align to TRBD2. The germline V gene encodes CDR1 SEHNR and CDR2 FQNEAQ (reference sequence). The junction had 14 bases not matched to a gene; V was cut back by 8 bases and J by 7 bases. The CDR3 has 17 residues. The CDR3 DNA sequence: TGTGCCAGCGTCCCGGGACTAGCGGGAGCGTCTGGGAATACGCAGTATTTT. This translates into CASVPGLAGASGNTQYF.

This chain joins TRBV6-1 and TRBJ2-1; TRBD2 is a possible D gene (6 bases). The CDR3 length is 12 residues. The germline V and J ends were trimmed by 7 bases and 9 bases, with 13 bases remaining between them. From germline, CDR1 is MNHNS and CDR2 SASEGT. The CDR3 sequence: CASNFRESEQFF. The CDR3 nucleotides read TGTGCCAGCAATTTCCGGGAGAGTGAGCAGTTCTTC.

V usage is TRBV28 and J usage is TRBJ1-5, with no clear D. The CDR3 covers 14 residues. Trimming removed 1 base at V and 1 base at J, with 5 bases between. Germline lookup yields CDR1 MDHEN and CDR2 SYDVKM. The CDR3 nucleotides are TGTGCCAGCAGTTTATCCATGAGCAATCAGCCCCAGCATTTT. Its protein is CASSLSMSNQPQHF.

The rearrangement joins TRBV24-1 to TRBJ1-3; TRBD1 might be the D (6 bases). CDR1 is KGHDR, CDR2 SFDVKD, per germline. Trimming took off 8 bases at V and 4 bases at J, with 20 bases between the two ends. The CDR3 has 16 residues. CDR3 amino acids: CATKLTDSRKGNTIYF. CDR3 coding DNA: TGTGCCACCAAGTTGACGGACAGTCGTAAGGGAAACACCATATATTTT.